This T cell receptor beta chain was found in a study of blood T cells in healthy people across ages. The germline V gene encodes CDR1 SNHLY and CDR2 FYNNEI. CDR3 size: 12 residues. The second PCR ran about 6 to 12 cycles with a sample-barcoded 5' primer and J-beta primers. Every cDNA was tagged by a template-switch adaptor with 12 random nucleotides. TCRdb analysed the 5' RACE reads with MiXCR anew, one entry per CDR3 protein. Of a few hundred thousand distinct CDR3 sequences listed, roughly a quarter were seen once; the top ten hold 3% to 4.5%. This sample also belongs to another study, concerning T cells of mothers and their children.

The sample was blood. The chain links TRBV2 to TRBJ2-1, with 8 bases aligning to TRBD1. The tail of the sequence fits TRBJ2-5 better, so the J call may be wrong. The receptor comes from a boy aged 2 to 10 in good health. The CDR3 DNA reads TGTGCCAGCAGGGGACAGGTGGAGACCCAGTACTTC. It codes for CASRGQVETQYF.